Listed here is a single T cell receptor beta chain. This specimen belongs to a study of blood T cell repertoires in COVID-19. The wider study: Whether acute or convalescent, the COVID-19 samples came from the United States, Italy and Spain.

The length of the CDR3 is 14 residues. CDR1 is SNHLY and CDR2 is FYNNEI in the germline V gene. V gave up 3 bases and J gave up 0 bases, with 8 bases separating them. Original handling: Estimated nucleated cell counts came from reference gene primer amplification. Libraries were prepared by immunoSEQ multiplex PCR; TCRdb keeps only in-frame clonotypes and omits some of them. The DNA was the basis for D and trimming; V, J and clone size are from that table. Counted here are about 100,000 clones, 75% to 90% occurring once; the ten biggest clones make up around 1.6%. Sequenced sample: peripheral blood. This clonotype was obtained from a man at least 80 years old with acute or convalescent COVID-19. The chain couples TRBV2 to TRBJ1-2; possibly TRBD1 for D (6 bases). CDR3 DNA: TGTGCCAGCAGTGACAGGGGAGCTAACTATGGCTACACCTTC. This sequence encodes CASSDRGANYGYTF.